Listed below are T cell receptor beta chains from one sample, sequenced in a study of T cell responses to AZD1222 COVID-19 vaccine. Measured with immunoSEQ multiplex PCR; TCRdb has only the in-frame clones, and not every one. Here the sample spans over 100,000 clones, roughly 90% being singletons. Sequenced here: peripheral blood, sampled 28 days after the second AZD1222 dose. These receptors all stem from an adult who received the AZD1222 COVID-19 vaccine. The CDR3 runs from the conserved cysteine through the conserved F or W. The D gene is left open where the match is weak. A clone size is listed for some rows: how often the clone was seen (once, few, many), or a class if it is expanded.

v_call: TRBV5-1
clone_size: NA
d_call: NA
j_call: TRBJ2-4
cdr3_aa: CASSLGGAQGAKNIQYF
cdr3_nt: TGCGCCAGCAGCTTGGGGGGAGCCCAAGGAGCCAAAAACATTCAGTACTTC

v_call: TRBV5-4
clone_size: NA
d_call: NA
j_call: TRBJ1-3
cdr3_aa: CASSLRNTIYF
cdr3_nt: TGTGCCAGCAGCTTGAGAAACACCATATATTTT

v_call: TRBV30
clone_size: NA
d_call: TRBD1
j_call: TRBJ2-3
cdr3_aa: CAWSGTGFSTDTQYF
cdr3_nt: TGTGCCTGGAGCGGGACAGGGTTTAGCACAGATACGCAGTATTTT

v_call: TRBV18
clone_size: NA
d_call: NA
j_call: TRBJ2-3
cdr3_aa: CASSPPGRTSTDTQYF
cdr3_nt: TGTGCCAGCTCACCCCCGGGCCGGACTAGCACAGATACGCAGTATTTT

v_call: TRBV11-2
clone_size: NA
d_call: TRBD2
j_call: TRBJ2-1
cdr3_aa: CASSLGDEAGDYNEQFF
cdr3_nt: TGTGCCAGCAGCTTGGGAGATGAAGCGGGGGATTACAATGAGCAGTTCTTC

v_call: TRBV3-1/TRBV3-2
clone_size: once
d_call: TRBD2
j_call: TRBJ2-1
cdr3_aa: CASSQSPSGGQFF
cdr3_nt: TGTGCCAGCAGCCAATCGCCGTCGGGGGGTCAGTTCTTC

v_call: TRBV7-3
clone_size: NA
d_call: NA
j_call: TRBJ1-1
cdr3_aa: CASSLTGGNTEAFF
cdr3_nt: TGTGCCAGCAGCTTAACGGGCGGGAACACTGAAGCTTTCTTT

v_call: TRBV7-8
clone_size: once
d_call: NA
j_call: TRBJ1-1
cdr3_aa: CASSSTTGATEAFF
cdr3_nt: TGTGCCAGCAGCTCGACGACCGGGGCCACTGAAGCTTTCTTT

v_call: TRBV28
clone_size: NA
d_call: NA
j_call: TRBJ2-1
cdr3_aa: CASYSQDYNEQFF
cdr3_nt: TGTGCCAGTTATAGTCAGGATTACAATGAGCAGTTCTTC

v_call: TRBV14
clone_size: NA
d_call: NA
j_call: TRBJ2-3
cdr3_aa: CASSQGLWRSTQYF
cdr3_nt: TGTGCCAGCAGCCAAGGGTTGTGGAGGAGTACGCAGTATTTT

v_call: TRBV25-1
clone_size: NA
d_call: NA
j_call: TRBJ1-1
cdr3_aa: CASPWGEGAVTEAFF
cdr3_nt: TGTGCCAGCCCATGGGGAGAAGGGGCGGTCACTGAAGCTTTCTTT

v_call: TRBV11-2
clone_size: NA
d_call: NA
j_call: TRBJ2-7
cdr3_aa: CASSLGGRRGNEQYF
cdr3_nt: TGTGCCAGCAGCTTAGGGGGGCGGCGGGGGAACGAGCAGTACTTC

v_call: TRBV28
clone_size: NA
d_call: TRBD1
j_call: TRBJ2-7
cdr3_aa: CASSLSRQGSYEQYF
cdr3_nt: TGTGCCAGCAGTTTATCCCGACAGGGATCCTACGAGCAGTACTTC

v_call: TRBV14
clone_size: NA
d_call: NA
j_call: TRBJ2-3
cdr3_aa: CASSQDYTQYF
cdr3_nt: TGTGCCAGCAGCCAGGATTATACGCAGTATTTT

v_call: TRBV19
clone_size: NA
d_call: TRBD1
j_call: TRBJ1-5
cdr3_aa: CASTKQGAGQPQHF
cdr3_nt: TGTGCCAGTACCAAACAGGGGGCGGGGCAGCCCCAGCATTTT

v_call: TRBV14
clone_size: NA
d_call: NA
j_call: TRBJ1-1
cdr3_aa: CASSQESIWVVDTEAFF
cdr3_nt: TGTGCCAGCAGCCAAGAGTCGATTTGGGTGGTGGACACTGAAGCTTTCTTT

v_call: TRBV5-1
clone_size: NA
d_call: NA
j_call: TRBJ2-7
cdr3_aa: CASSEGGGDNEQYF
cdr3_nt: TGCGCCAGCAGCGAGGGCGGAGGTGACAACGAGCAGTACTTC

v_call: TRBV25-1
clone_size: NA
d_call: NA
j_call: TRBJ1-4
cdr3_aa: CASSEQIATNEKLFF
cdr3_nt: TGTGCCAGCAGTGAACAGATCGCAACTAATGAAAAACTGTTTTTT

v_call: TRBV29-1
clone_size: few
d_call: NA
j_call: TRBJ1-2
cdr3_aa: CSVYQGNGYTF
cdr3_nt: TGCAGCGTTTACCAGGGGAACGGCTACACCTTC

v_call: TRBV7-9
clone_size: NA
d_call: NA
j_call: TRBJ1-2
cdr3_aa: CASSPRQLSTYTF
cdr3_nt: TGTGCCAGCAGCCCACGACAGTTAAGCACCTACACCTTC